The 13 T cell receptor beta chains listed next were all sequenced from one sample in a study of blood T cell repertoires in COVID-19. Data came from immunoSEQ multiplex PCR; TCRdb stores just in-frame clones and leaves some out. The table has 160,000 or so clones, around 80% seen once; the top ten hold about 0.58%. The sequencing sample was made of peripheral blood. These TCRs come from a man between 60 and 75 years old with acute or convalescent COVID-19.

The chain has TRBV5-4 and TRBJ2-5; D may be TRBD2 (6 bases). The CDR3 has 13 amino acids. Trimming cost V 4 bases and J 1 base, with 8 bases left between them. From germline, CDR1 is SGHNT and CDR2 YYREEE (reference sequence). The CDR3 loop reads CASSRDFQETQYF. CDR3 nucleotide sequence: TGTGCCAGCAGCCGGGACTTCCAAGAGACCCAGTACTTC.

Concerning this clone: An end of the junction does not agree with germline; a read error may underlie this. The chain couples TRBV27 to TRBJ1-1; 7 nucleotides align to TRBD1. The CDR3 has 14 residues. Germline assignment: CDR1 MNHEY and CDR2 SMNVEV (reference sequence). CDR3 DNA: TGTGCCAGCTCTTTCGACAGGGAGAACGCTGAAGCTTTCTTT. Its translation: CASSFDRENAEAFF.

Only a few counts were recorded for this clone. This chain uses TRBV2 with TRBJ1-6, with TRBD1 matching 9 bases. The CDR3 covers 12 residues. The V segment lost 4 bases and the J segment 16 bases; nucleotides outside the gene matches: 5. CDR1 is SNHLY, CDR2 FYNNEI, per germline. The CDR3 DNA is TGTGCCAGCAGTGTTGGCGACAGGGGGCTCCACTTT. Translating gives CASSVGDRGLHF.

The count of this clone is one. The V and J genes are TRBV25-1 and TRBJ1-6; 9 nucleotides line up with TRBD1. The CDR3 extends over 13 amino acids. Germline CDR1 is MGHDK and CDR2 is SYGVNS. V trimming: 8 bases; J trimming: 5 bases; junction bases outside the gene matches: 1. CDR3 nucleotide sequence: TGTGCCAGCGGGACAGGGAATAATTCACCCCTCCACTTT. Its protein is CASGTGNNSPLHF.

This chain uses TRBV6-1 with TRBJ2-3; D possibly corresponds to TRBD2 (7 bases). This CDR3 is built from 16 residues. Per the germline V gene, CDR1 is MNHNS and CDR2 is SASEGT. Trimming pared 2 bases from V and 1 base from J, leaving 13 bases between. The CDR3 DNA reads TGTGCCAGCAGTGAAAGGAGGGGGAGGGGCACAGATACGCAGTATTTT. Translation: CASSERRGRGTDTQYF.

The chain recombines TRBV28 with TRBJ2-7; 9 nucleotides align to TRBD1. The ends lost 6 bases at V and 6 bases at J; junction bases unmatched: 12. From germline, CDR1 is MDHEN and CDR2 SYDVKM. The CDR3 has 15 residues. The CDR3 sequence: CASRSRDREFLEQYF. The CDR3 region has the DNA TGTGCCAGCAGGTCCCGGGACAGGGAGTTTCTCGAGCAGTACTTC.

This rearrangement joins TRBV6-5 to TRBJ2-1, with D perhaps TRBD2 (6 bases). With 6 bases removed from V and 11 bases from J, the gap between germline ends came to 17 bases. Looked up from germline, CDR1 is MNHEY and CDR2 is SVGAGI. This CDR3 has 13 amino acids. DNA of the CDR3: TGTGCCAGCAGCCAAACCGGGACTGCAAAGCAGTTCTTC. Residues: CASSQTGTAKQFF.

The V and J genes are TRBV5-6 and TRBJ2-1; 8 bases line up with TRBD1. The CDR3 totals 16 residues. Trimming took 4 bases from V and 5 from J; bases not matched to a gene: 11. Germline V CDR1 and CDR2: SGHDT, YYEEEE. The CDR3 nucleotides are TGTGCCAGCAGCCCCTTGGGAGCAGGGGGCCACAATGAGCAGTTCTTC. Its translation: CASSPLGAGGHNEQFF.

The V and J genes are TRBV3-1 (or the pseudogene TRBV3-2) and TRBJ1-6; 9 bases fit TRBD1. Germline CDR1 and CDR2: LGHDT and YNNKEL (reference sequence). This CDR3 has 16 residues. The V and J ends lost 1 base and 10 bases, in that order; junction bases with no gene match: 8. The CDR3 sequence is CASSQGTGEVNSPLHF. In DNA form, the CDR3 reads TGTGCCAGCAGCCAAGGGACAGGGGAAGTAAACTCACCCCTCCACTTT.

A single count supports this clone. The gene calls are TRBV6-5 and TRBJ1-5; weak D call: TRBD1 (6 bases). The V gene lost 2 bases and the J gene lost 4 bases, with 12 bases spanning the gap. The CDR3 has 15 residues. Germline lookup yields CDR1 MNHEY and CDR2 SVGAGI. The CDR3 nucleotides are TGTGCCAGCAGTTACAGGCAGGGGATTAATCAGCCCCAGCATTTT. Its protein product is CASSYRQGINQPQHF.

CDR3 sequence: CASSQGIQPQHF. The CDR3 nucleotides read TGTGCCAGCAGCCAGGGGATTCAGCCCCAGCATTTT. The chain employs TRBV12-3 or TRBV12-4 and TRBJ1-5, with a tentative D call TRBD1 (6 bases). V lost 6 bases to trimming and J lost 6 bases, with 9 bases between them. The CDR3 is 12 amino acids.

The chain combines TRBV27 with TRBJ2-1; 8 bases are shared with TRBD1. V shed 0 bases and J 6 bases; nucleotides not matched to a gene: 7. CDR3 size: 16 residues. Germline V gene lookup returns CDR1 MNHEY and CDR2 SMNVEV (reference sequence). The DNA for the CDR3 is TGTGCCAGCAGTTTATCCCCCTGGACAGGGATCAATGAGCAGTTCTTC. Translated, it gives CASSLSPWTGINEQFF.

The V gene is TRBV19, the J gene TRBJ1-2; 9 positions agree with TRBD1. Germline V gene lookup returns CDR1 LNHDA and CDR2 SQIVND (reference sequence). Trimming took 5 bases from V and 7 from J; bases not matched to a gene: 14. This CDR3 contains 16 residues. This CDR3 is CASSAPRQGGRGGYTF. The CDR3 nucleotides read TGTGCCAGTAGTGCCCCCCGACAGGGGGGTCGAGGTGGCTACACCTTC. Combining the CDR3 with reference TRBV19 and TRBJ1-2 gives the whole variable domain DGGITQSPKYLFRKEGQNVTLSCEQNLNHDAMYWYRQDPGQGLRLIYYSQIVNDFQKGDIAEGYSVSREKKESFPLTVTSAQKNPTAFYLCASSAPRQGGRGGYTFGSGTRLTVV.